What follows describes a single TCR beta chain. Sequenced by immunoSEQ multiplex PCR; TCRdb stores in-frame clones only, minus some. The profile shows 200,000 to 300,000 clones, around 89% of them singletons. The sample is drawn from a study of blood T cell repertoires in COVID-19. The clonotype originates from a woman between 25 and 40 years old with COVID-19, enrolled during active disease. Sample: peripheral blood.

CDR3 region: CASSLQGRNTEAFF. CDR3 DNA sequence: TGCGCCAGCAGCTTACAGGGGCGGAACACTGAAGCTTTCTTT. V is TRBV5-1 and J is TRBJ1-1, with TRBD1 identical over 7 bases. The CDR3 length is 14 residues. Germline CDR1 and CDR2: SGHRS and YFSETQ. After removal of 2 bases from V and 1 base from J, the junction contained 2 bases not matched to a gene. The full variable domain, completed using reference TRBV5-1 and TRBJ1-1, is KAGVTQTPRYLIKTRGQQVTLSCSPISGHRSVSWYQQTPGQGLQFLFEYFSETQRNKGNFPGRFSGRQFSNSRSEMNVSTLELGDSALYLCASSLQGRNTEAFFGQGTRLTVV.